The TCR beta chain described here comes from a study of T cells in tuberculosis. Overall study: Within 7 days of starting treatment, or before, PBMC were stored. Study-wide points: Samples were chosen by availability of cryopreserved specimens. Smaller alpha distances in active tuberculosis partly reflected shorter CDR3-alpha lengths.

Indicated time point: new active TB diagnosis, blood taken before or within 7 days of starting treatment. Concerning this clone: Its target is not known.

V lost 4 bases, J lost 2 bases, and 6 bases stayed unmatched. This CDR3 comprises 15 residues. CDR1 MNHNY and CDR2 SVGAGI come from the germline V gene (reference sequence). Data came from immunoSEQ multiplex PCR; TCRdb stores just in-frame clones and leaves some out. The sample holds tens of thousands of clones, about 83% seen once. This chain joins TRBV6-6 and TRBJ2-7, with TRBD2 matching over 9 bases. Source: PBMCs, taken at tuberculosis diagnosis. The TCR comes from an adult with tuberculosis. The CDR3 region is CASSSFSGSAYEQYF. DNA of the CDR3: TGTGCCAGCAGTTCATTTAGCGGGAGCGCCTACGAGCAGTACTTC.